The clone carrying this T cell receptor (beta chain) was seen many times. Its antigen remains unknown. This specimen comes from a study of breast tumors, draining lymph nodes, adjacent tissues. Broader study findings: Tumors had less TCR diversity than lymph nodes, more than nontumor tissue. The data were judged consistent with most tumor T cells coming from lymph node and expanding in tumor. Luminal-like breast cancer showed significantly higher tumor–nontumor repertoire similarity than basal-like.

Axillary draining lymph nodes of breast cancer patients supplied the node samples. Germline CDR1 GTSNPN, CDR2 SVGIG (reference sequence). The V gene lost 4 bases and the J gene lost 6 bases, with 12 bases spanning the gap. CDR3 length: 13 amino acids. A single record per CDR3 protein comes from TCRdb applying MiXCR to the multiplex PCR reads. The data show approximately 210,000 distinct CDR3 sequences, 32% seen once. The rearrangement joins TRBV30 to TRBJ2-2; the D gene is possibly TRBD2 (6 bases). The clonotype was recovered from a female donor with breast cancer. Some clones in this sample may be carry-over from other donors' samples. Sequenced: axillary lymph node tissue. The CDR3 sequence: CAWTRLVSGELFF. In DNA, the CDR3 is TGTGCCTGGACTCGACTAGTTTCCGGGGAGCTGTTTTTT.